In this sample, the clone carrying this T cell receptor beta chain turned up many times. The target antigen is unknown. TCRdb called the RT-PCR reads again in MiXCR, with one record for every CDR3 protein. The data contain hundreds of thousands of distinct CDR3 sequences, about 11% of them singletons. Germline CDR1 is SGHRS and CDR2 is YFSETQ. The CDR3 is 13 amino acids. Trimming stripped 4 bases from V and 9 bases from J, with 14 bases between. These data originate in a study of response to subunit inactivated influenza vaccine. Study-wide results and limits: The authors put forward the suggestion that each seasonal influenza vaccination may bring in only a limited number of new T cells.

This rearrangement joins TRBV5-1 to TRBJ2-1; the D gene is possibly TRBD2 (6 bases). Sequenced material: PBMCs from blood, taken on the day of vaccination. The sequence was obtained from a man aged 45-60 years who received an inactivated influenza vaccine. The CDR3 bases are TGCGCCAGCAGCACCTTCGGGGGAGGTGAGCAGTTCTTC. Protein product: CASSTFGGGEQFF.